This TCR beta chain was sequenced during a study of T-cell memory formation after mild COVID-19. TCRdb recomputed calls from the 5' RACE reads with MiXCR, one row per CDR3 protein. This sample has roughly 600,000 distinct CDR3 sequences, with under 20% found just once. CDR1 and CDR2 (germline): MNHEY, SMNVEV (reference sequence). V was clipped by 5 bases and J by 3 bases; unmatched bases: 7. CDR3 length: 15 residues. V is TRBV27 and J is TRBJ2-5; 9 nucleotides agree with TRBD2. The specimen sequenced was PBMCs or a T cell subset sorted from them (not recorded which). The source is an adult woman who had mild COVID-19 (a few samples of this study predate the infection). Cell type and time point are not known. The CDR3 protein is CASSTRLAAKETQYF. Written as DNA, the CDR3 is TGTGCCAGCAGTACCCGACTAGCGGCCAAAGAGACCCAGTACTTC.